This TCR beta chain stems from a study of blood T cell repertoires in COVID-19. Germline V gene data show CDR1 as SGHTA and CDR2 as FQGNSA. V was cut by 5 bases and J by 0 bases, with 17 bases left in between. This CDR3 is 17 amino acids long. In the original workflow: Nucleated cell number was recorded as an estimate derived from reference gene primer amplification. Assay used: immunoSEQ multiplex PCR; TCRdb lists only in-frame clones, some missing. The D gene and trimming were derived from the DNA, and the V and J assignments and clone size from that table. The sample carries about 160,000 clones, roughly 90% recorded once. Assignment of participants to cohorts was predicated upon participant-reported clinical history.

V usage is TRBV7-2 and J usage is TRBJ1-5; TRBD1 is a possible D gene (5 bases). The source is a woman between 45 and 65 years old who had recovered from COVID-19. The sequenced sample consisted of PBMCs or T cells enriched from blood (not recorded which). The CDR3 DNA reads as TGTGCCAGCAGCGAGACAGCCCTTCTTTATAGCAATCAGCCCCAGCATTTT. It is translated as CASSETALLYSNQPQHF.